Many counts were recorded for the clone carrying this T cell receptor (beta chain). Time point specified: newly diagnosed GD, antithyroid drugs for less than 3 months. Extracted RNA from PBMCs served as the source of the TCR library. The TCR beta library used iRepertoire HTBI primers with Arm-PCR amplification of CDR3. Per the authors' pipeline: Analysis of the samples identified roughly 62 TRBV and around 13 TRBJ segments. Each CDR3 protein is one row after TCRdb ran MiXCR on the multiplex PCR reads. The V and J calls shown here were made by TCRdb, not taken from the authors' results. The table includes over 450,000 distinct CDR3 sequences, about 12% detected once. This record belongs to a study of regulatory T cells in long-lasting Graves disease. The CDR3 covers 13 residues. V lost 3 bases and J 0 bases, leaving 6 bases between the germline ends. Germline V CDR1 and CDR2: DFQATT, SNEGSKA (reference sequence).

These data are also associated with another study on T cells in Graves' hyperthyroidism and ophthalmopathy. This second report adds: Graves' hyperthyroidism qualified as stable when ophthalmopathy did not progress within 18 months. TCR CDR3 regions were first amplified by RT-PCR with HTBI primers.

The clonotype was recovered from a woman aged 30 to 39 with Graves disease. Sequences were derived from peripheral blood mononuclear cells (PBMCs), sampled at new diagnosis, from a patient treated with antithyroid drugs. This chain uses TRBV20-1 with TRBJ1-5; D call uncertain. The CDR3 DNA is TGCAGTGCTAGGGAAGATAGCAATCAGCCCCAGCATTTT. Translation: CSAREDSNQPQHF.